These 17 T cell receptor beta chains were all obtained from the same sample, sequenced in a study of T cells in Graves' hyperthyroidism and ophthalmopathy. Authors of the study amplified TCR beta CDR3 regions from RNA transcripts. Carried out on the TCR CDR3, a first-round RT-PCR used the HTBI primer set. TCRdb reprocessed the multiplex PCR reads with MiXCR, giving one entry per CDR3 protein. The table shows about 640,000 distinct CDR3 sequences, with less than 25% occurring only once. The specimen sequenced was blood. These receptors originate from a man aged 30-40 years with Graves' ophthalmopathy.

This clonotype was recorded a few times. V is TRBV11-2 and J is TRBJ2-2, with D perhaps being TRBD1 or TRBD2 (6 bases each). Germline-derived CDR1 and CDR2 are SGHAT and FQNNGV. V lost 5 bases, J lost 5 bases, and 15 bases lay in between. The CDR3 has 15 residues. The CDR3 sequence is CASSQRRGDTGELFF. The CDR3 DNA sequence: TGTGCCAGCAGCCAACGGAGGGGGGATACCGGGGAGCTGTTTTTT.

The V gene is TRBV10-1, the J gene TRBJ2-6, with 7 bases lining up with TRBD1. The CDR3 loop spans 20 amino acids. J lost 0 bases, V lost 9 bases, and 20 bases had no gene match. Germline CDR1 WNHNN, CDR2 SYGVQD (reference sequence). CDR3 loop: CARGLTLGDRFISGANVLTF. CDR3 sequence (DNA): TGCGCCAGGGGCCTGACGCTCGGGGACAGATTCATCTCTGGGGCCAACGTCCTGACTTTC.

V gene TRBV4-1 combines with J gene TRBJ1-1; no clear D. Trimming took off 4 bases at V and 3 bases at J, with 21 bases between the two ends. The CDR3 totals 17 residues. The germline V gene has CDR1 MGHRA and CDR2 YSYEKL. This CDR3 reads CASSLTEITGRDTEAFF. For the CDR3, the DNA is TGCGCCAGCAGCCTAACCGAAATAACGGGGAGGGACACTGAAGCTTTCTTT.

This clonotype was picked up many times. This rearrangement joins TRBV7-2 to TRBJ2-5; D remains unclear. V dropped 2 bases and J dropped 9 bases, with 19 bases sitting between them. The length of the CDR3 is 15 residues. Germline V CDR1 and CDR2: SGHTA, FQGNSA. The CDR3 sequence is CASSLKAGPEQSQYF. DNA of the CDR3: TGTGCCAGCAGCTTAAAGGCCGGCCCCGAGCAGTCCCAGTACTTC.

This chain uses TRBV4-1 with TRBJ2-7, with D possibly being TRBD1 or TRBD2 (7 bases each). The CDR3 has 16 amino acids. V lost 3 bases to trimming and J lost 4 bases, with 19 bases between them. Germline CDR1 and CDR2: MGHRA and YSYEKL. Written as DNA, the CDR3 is TGCGCCAGCAGCCACCCAGCACAGGGGCGGGGGTACGAGCAGTACTTC. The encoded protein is CASSHPAQGRGYEQYF.

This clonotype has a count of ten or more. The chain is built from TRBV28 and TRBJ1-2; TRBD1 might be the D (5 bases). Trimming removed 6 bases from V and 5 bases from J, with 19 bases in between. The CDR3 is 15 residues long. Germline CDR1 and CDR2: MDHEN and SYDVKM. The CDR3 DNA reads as TGTGCCAGCAGGAGAACCGGGACGGAGGGTTATGGCTACACCTTC. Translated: CASRRTGTEGYGYTF.

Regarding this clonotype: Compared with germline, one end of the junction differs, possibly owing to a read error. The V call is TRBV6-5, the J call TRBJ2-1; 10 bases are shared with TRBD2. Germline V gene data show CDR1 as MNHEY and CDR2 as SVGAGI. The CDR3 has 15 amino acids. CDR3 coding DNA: TGTGCCAGCAGTGACTCAGCGGGAGGGCCTCGTTGGCAGTTCTTC. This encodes CASSDSAGGPRWQFF.

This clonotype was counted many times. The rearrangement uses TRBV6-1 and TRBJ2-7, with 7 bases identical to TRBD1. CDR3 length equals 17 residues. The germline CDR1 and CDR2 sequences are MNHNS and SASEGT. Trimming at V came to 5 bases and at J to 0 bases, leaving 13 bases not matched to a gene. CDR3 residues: CASSYHTTGTDSYEQYF. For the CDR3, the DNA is TGTGCCAGCAGTTATCATACAACCGGGACAGACTCCTACGAGCAGTACTTC.

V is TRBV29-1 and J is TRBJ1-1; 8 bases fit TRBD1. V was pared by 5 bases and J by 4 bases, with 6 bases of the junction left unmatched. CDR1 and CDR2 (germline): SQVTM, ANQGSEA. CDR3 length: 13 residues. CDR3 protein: CSVWTGRGTEAFF. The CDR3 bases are TGCAGCGTTTGGACAGGGAGGGGCACTGAAGCTTTCTTT. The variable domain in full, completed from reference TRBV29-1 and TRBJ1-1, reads SAVISQKPSRDICQRGTSLTIQCQVDSQVTMMFWYRQQPGQSLTLIATANQGSEATYESGFVIDKFPISRPNLTFSTLTVSNMSPEDSSIYLCSVWTGRGTEAFFGQGTRLTVV.

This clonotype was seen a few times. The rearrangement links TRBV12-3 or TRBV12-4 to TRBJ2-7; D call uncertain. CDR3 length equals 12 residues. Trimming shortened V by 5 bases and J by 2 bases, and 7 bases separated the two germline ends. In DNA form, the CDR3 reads TGTGCCAGCAGTGACGGAACCTACGAGCAGTACTTC. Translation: CASSDGTYEQYF.

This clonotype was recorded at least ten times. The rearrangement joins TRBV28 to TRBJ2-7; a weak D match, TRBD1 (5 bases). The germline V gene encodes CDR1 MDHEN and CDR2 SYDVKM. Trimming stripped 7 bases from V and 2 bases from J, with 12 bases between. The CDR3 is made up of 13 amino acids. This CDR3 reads CASMQGTTYEQYF. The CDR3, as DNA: TGTGCCAGCATGCAGGGCACCACCTACGAGCAGTACTTC. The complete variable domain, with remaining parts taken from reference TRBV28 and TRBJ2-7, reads DVKVTQSSRYLVKRTGEKVFLECVQDMDHENMFWYRQDPGLGLRLIYFSYDVKMKEKGDIPEGYSVSREKKERFSLILESASTNQTSMYLCASMQGTTYEQYFGPGTRLTVT.

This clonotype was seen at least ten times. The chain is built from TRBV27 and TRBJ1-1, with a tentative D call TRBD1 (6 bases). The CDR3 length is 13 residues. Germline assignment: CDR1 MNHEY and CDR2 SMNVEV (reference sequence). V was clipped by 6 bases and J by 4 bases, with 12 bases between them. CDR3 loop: CASSFGGGTEAFF. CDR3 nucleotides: TGTGCCAGCAGCTTCGGGGGCGGCACTGAAGCTTTCTTT.

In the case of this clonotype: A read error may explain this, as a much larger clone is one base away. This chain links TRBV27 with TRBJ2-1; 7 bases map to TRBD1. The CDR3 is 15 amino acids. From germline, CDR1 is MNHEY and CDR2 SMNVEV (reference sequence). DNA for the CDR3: TGTGCCAGCAGTTTAATACAGGGGTCCTACAATGAGCAGCTCTTC. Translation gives CASSLIQGSYNEQLF.

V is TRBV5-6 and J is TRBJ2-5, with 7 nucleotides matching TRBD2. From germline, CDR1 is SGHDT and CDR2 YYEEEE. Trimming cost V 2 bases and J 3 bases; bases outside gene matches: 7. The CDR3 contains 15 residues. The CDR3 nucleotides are TGTGCCAGCAGCTTAAGAATTCGGGGGGAAGAGACCCAGTACTTC. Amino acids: CASSLRIRGEETQYF.

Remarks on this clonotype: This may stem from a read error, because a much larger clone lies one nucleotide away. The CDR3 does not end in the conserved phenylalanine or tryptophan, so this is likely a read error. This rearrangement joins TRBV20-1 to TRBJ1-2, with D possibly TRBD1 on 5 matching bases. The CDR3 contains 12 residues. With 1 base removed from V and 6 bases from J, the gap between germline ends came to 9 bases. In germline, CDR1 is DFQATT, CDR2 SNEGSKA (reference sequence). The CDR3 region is CSARGPGNGYTY. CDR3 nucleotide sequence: TGCAGTGCTAGAGGGCCAGGGAATGGCTACACCTAC.

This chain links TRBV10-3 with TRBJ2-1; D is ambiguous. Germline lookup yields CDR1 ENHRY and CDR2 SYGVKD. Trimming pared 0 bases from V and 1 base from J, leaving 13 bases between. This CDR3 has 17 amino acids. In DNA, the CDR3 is TGTGCCATCAGTGAGTCTGCGGCAGCTAGGTCCTACAATGAGCAGTTCTTC. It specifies CAISESAAARSYNEQFF.

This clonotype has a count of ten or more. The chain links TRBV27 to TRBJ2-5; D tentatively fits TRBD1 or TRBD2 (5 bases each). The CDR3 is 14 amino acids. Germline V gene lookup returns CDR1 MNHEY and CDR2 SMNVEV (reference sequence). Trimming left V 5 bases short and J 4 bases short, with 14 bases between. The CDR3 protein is CASSPAGTGETQYF. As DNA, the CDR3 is TGTGCCAGCAGTCCAGCAGGGACGGGAGAGACCCAGTACTTC.